Listed below are T cell receptor beta chains from one sample, sequenced in a study of T cell responses to AZD1222 COVID-19 vaccine. The data were produced by immunoSEQ multiplex PCR, yet TCRdb's version contains in-frame clones alone and is incomplete. The sample shows 100,000 to 150,000 clones, approximately 90% of them seen only once. The specimen comprised peripheral blood, sampled on day 0 of AZD1222 vaccination. These receptor sequences come from an adult in good health. Both conserved end residues are part of each CDR3. D genes are given only for firm matches. The size field is filled for only some rows; it gives once, few, many or a size class.

J | V | size | D | DNA | CDR3
TRBJ1-4 | TRBV27 | - | - | TGTGCCAGCAGTTTAGTGATTTCTAGGGAAAAACTGTTTTTT | CASSLVISREKLFF
TRBJ2-7 | TRBV5-4 | - | TRBD2 | TGTGCCAGCAGCTCCCATCTAGCGGGAAACACCTACGAGCAGTACTTC | CASSSHLAGNTYEQYF
TRBJ2-2 | TRBV12-5 | - | - | TGTGCTAGTGGTTTTTTGGGGATCGGGGAGCTGTTTTTT | CASGFLGIGELFF
TRBJ2-2 | TRBV18 | - | - | TGTGCCAGCTCACTTGAGCTCGCGAACACCGGGGAGCTGTTTTTT | CASSLELANTGELFF
TRBJ1-1 | TRBV27 | - | TRBD1 | TGTGCCAGCAGTGGTGACCAACCAAGGACAGGGTTGGGCACTGAAGCTTTCTTT | CASSGDQPRTGLGTEAFF
TRBJ2-5 | TRBV11-2 | - | - | TGTGCCAGCAGCTTAGATCGGCAAGAGACCCAGTACTTC | CASSLDRQETQYF
TRBJ2-1 | TRBV7-3 | - | - | TGTGCCAGCAGCTTCAGTGGCGGACACTACAATGAGCAGTTCTTC | CASSFSGGHYNEQFF
TRBJ2-1 | TRBV20-1 | - | - | TGCAGTGCTAGTCGGGGGACGGTCAACAATGAGCAGTTCTTC | CSASRGTVNNEQFF
TRBJ2-1 | TRBV19 | - | - | TGTGCCAGTAACGCGGGCAGATACTACAATGAGCAGTTCTTC | CASNAGRYYNEQFF
TRBJ2-1 | TRBV28 | - | TRBD2 | TGTGCCAGCAGTTTGCCTAGCGGGATCTACAATGAGCAGTTCTTC | CASSLPSGIYNEQFF
TRBJ1-1 | TRBV5-1 | once | - | TGCGCCAGCAGCGAGGGAGTGAACACTGAAGCTTTCTTT | CASSEGVNTEAFF
TRBJ1-6 | TRBV6-5 | - | TRBD1 | TGTGCCAGCCGAAGGACAGGGGTTTCACCCCTCCACTTT | CASRRTGVSPLHF
TRBJ2-3 | TRBV5-6 | - | - | TGTGCCAGCAGCCACTTGGTCCTCCGCACAGATACGCAGTATTTT | CASSHLVLRTDTQYF
TRBJ2-1 | TRBV5-1 | - | TRBD1 | TGCGCCAGCAGCCCTGGGACAGACAATGAGCAGTTCTTC | CASSPGTDNEQFF
TRBJ1-3 | TRBV7-2 | - | - | TGTGCCAGCAGTTTTCTGGCCAGTTTAGTAAACACCATATATTTT | CASSFLASLVNTIYF
TRBJ2-1 | TRBV5-1 | - | TRBD1 | TGCGCCAGCAGCTTGGCCGGGACAGGGCTCTACAATGAGCAGTTCTTC | CASSLAGTGLYNEQFF
TRBJ1-2 | TRBV24-1 | - | - | TGTGCCACCAGTGATTTAGGCAGGTTCCTCTATGGCTACACCTTC | CATSDLGRFLYGYTF
TRBJ1-6 | TRBV10-2 | - | - | TGCGCCAGCAGTGATCGGGGACCGGGACCCGGATATTACCACTTT | CASSDRGPGPGYYHF
TRBJ2-3 | TRBV5-6 | - | - | TGTGCCAGCAGCCAAACCGGACAAAGCACAGATACGCAGTATTTT | CASSQTGQSTDTQYF
TRBJ2-1 | TRBV11-3 | - | - | TGTGCCAGCAGCTTAGGGGGGGCCAGGGGAGAGCAGTTCTTC | CASSLGGARGEQFF
TRBJ2-5 | TRBV4-1 | - | TRBD2 | TGCGCCAGCAGCCAAGCCCGGATTAGCGGGAGTAGTGAGACCCAGTACTTC | CASSQARISGSSETQYF
TRBJ1-5 | TRBV7-2 | - | - | TGTGCCAGCAGTTTCGACATGAGGGGCAATCAGCCCCAGCATTTT | CASSFDMRGNQPQHF
TRBJ1-2 | TRBV5-1 | medium-sized | - | TGCGCCAGCAGCTTGGTAGGGGACTATGGCTACACCTTC | CASSLVGDYGYTF
TRBJ2-7 | TRBV28 | - | - | TGTGCCAGCAGTTCCCCCTACGAGCAGTACTTC | CASSSPYEQYF
TRBJ2-5 | TRBV4-1 | - | - | TGCGCCAGCAGCCAAGACCGAACAGGGCTGACCCAGTACTTC | CASSQDRTGLTQYF
TRBJ1-2 | TRBV19 | - | - | TGTGCCAGTAGTATATGGGACACGATTAACTATGGCTACACCTTC | CASSIWDTINYGYTF
TRBJ1-5 | TRBV4-1 | - | - | TGCGCCAGCAGCCAAGATGGTTCGGGTCATCAGCCCCAGCATTTT | CASSQDGSGHQPQHF
TRBJ1-3 | TRBV19 | - | TRBD1 | TGTGCCAGTAGTGCCGGACAGGGGGTTGGAAACACCATATATTTT | CASSAGQGVGNTIYF
TRBJ1-1 | TRBV7-2 | - | - | TGTGCCAGCAGCTCCCGCCTAAGAGACAGTGGGAACACTGAAGCTTTCTTT | CASSSRLRDSGNTEAFF
TRBJ2-2 | TRBV5-1 | - | - | TGCGCCAGCAGCTTGGGGGACATTTTACCGAACACCGGGGAGCTGTTTTTT | CASSLGDILPNTGELFF
TRBJ1-3 | TRBV18 | once | - | TGTGCCAGCTCACCACCGAGCAATGGAAACACCATATATTTT | CASSPPSNGNTIYF
TRBJ2-7 | TRBV28 | - | - | TGTGCCAGCAGTTTAGCCGGGGCAGGGAACTCTCTCTTCTACTCCTACGAGCAGTACTTC | CASSLAGAGNSLFYSYEQYF
TRBJ2-1 | TRBV12-3/TRBV12-4 | medium-sized | TRBD2 | TGTGCCAGCGCGGACCTAGCGGACAATGAGCAGTTCTTC | CASADLADNEQFF
TRBJ2-3 | TRBV19 | - | TRBD2 | TGTGCCAGTAGTATAGGGTCTAGCGGCCACACAGATACGCAGTATTTT | CASSIGSSGHTDTQYF
TRBJ1-1 | TRBV30 | - | - | TGTGCCTGGAGTTCCTTACTCATGAACACTGAAGCTTTCTTT | CAWSSLLMNTEAFF
TRBJ1-5 | TRBV5-1 | - | TRBD1 | TGCGCCAGCAGCTTGGGACAGGGAGGCCATGGGGACAATCAGCCCCAGCATTTT | CASSLGQGGHGDNQPQHF
TRBJ1-1 | TRBV21-1 | - | - | TGTGCCAGCAGCAAAAGGACAGGGATGGATAAGTTCACTGAAGCTTTCTTT | CASSKRTGMDKFTEAFF
TRBJ1-2 | TRBV10-2 | - | - | TGCGCCAGCAGTGAGTCGACCGGGTGGGGCTATGGCTACACCTTC | CASSESTGWGYGYTF
TRBJ2-1 | TRBV7-9 | once | TRBD2 | TGTGCCAGCACCCGACTAGCGGGAGGAAACTCCTACAATGAGCAGTTCTTC | CASTRLAGGNSYNEQFF
TRBJ1-2 | TRBV7-9 | - | - | TGTGCCAGCAGCTTCGGCCAGTACTATGGCTACACCTTC | CASSFGQYYGYTF
TRBJ2-5 | TRBV18 | - | - | TGTGCCAGCTCACCCGGGCAAAACTCAGGGGAAGAGACCCAGTACTTC | CASSPGQNSGEETQYF
TRBJ2-5 | TRBV24-1 | - | TRBD2 | TGTGCCACCAGTGACCGGTTTAGCGGGAGGGCCGAGACCCAGTACTTC | CATSDRFSGRAETQYF
TRBJ1-3 | TRBV5-1 | - | - | TGCGCCAGCAGCGTCCAGGGCTTCGGCTCTGGAAACACCATATATTTT | CASSVQGFGSGNTIYF
TRBJ1-1 | TRBV25-1 | - | - | TGTGCCAGCAGTTGGGGGGATGGGAAAGCTTTCTTT | CASSWGDGKAFF
TRBJ1-1 | TRBV18 | - | - | TGTGCCAGCTCACCCGGCCTGGAGACTGAAGCTTTCTTT | CASSPGLETEAFF
TRBJ2-1 | TRBV4-2 | - | TRBD2 | TGTGCCAGCAGCCTCGGGACTAGCGACTACAATGAGCAGTTCTTC | CASSLGTSDYNEQFF